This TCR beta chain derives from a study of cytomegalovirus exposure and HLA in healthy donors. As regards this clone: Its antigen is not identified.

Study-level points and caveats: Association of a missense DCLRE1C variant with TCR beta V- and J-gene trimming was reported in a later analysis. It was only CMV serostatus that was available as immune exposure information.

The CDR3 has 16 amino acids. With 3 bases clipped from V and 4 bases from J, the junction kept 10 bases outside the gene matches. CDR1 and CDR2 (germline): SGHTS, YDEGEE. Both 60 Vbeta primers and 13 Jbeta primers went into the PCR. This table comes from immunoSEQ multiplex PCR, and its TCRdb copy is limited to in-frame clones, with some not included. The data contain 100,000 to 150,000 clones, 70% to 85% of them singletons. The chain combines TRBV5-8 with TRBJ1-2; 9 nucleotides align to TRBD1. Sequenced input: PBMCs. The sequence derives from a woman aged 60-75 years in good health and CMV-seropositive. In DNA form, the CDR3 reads TGTGCCAGCAGCTCCGGGACAGGGCACGGAGCCTATGGCTACACCTTC. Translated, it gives CASSSGTGHGAYGYTF.